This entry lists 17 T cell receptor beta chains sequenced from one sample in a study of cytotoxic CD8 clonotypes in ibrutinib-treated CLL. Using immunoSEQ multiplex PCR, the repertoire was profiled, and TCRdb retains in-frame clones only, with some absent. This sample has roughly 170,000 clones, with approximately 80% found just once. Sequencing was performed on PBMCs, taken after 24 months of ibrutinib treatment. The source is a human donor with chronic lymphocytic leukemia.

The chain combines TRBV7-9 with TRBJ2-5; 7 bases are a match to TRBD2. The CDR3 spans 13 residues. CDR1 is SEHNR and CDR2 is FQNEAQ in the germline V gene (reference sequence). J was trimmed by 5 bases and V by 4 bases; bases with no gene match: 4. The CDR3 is CASSSSGGETQYF. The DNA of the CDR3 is TGTGCCAGCAGCTCCTCCGGGGGGGAGACCCAGTACTTC.

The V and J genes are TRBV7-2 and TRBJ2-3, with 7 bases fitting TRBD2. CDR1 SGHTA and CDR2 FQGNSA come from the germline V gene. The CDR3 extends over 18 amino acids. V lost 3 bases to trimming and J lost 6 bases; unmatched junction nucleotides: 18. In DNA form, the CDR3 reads TGTGCCAGCAGCTTCGATCCTTGGACTAGGACTCCGTTGGATACGCAGTATTTT. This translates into CASSFDPWTRTPLDTQYF.

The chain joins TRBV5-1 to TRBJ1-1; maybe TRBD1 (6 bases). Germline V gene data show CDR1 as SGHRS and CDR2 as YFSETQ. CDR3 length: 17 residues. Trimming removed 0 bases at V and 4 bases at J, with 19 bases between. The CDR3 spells CASSLARQGPWGTEAFF. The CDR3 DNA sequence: TGCGCCAGCAGCTTGGCTCGGCAGGGGCCGTGGGGCACTGAAGCTTTCTTT. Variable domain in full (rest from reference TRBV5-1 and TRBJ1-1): KAGVTQTPRYLIKTRGQQVTLSCSPISGHRSVSWYQQTPGQGLQFLFEYFSETQRNKGNFPGRFSGRQFSNSRSEMNVSTLELGDSALYLCASSLARQGPWGTEAFFGQGTRLTVV.

CDR3 in DNA: TGTGCCAGCAGTGACCCCCTGGGATTCACCGGGGAGCTGTTTTTT. Its translation: CASSDPLGFTGELFF. V gene TRBV6-4 combines with J gene TRBJ2-2; the D is unclear. Between the trimmed V and J ends, which lost 2 bases and 4 bases, there was a span of 11 bases. The CDR3 has 15 amino acids. Germline V gene data show CDR1 as MRHNA and CDR2 as SNTAGT.

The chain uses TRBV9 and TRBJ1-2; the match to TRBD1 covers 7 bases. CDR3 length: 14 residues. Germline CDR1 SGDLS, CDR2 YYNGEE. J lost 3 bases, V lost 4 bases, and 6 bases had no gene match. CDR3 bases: TGTGCCAGCAGCCCGGGGACAGAATACTATGGCTACACCTTC. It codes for CASSPGTEYYGYTF. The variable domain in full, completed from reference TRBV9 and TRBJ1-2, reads DSGVTQTPKHLITATGQRVTLRCSPRSGDLSVYWYQQSLDQGLQFLIQYYNGEERAKGNILERFSAQQFPDLHSELNLSSLELGDSALYFCASSPGTEYYGYTFGSGTRLTVV.

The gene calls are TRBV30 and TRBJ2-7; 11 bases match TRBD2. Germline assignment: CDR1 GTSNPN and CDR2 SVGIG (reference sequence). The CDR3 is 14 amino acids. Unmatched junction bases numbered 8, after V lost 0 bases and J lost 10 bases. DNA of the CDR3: TGTGCCTGGAGTGTAGGCCTAGCGGGAGGTATACAGTACTTC. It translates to CAWSVGLAGGIQYF.

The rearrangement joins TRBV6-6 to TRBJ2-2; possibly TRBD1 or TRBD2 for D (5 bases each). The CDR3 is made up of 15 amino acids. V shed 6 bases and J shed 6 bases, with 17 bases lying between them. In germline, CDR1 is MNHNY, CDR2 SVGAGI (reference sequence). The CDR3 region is CASSDREGVPGELFF. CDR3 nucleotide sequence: TGTGCCAGCAGCGACAGAGAGGGTGTCCCCGGGGAGCTGTTTTTT.

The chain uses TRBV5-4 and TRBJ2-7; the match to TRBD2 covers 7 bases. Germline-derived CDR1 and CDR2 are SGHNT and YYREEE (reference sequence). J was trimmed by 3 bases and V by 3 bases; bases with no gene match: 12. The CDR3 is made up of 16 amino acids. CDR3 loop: CASSSQPGLPVYEQYF. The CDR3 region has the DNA TGTGCCAGCAGCTCTCAGCCGGGACTACCGGTCTACGAGCAGTACTTC.

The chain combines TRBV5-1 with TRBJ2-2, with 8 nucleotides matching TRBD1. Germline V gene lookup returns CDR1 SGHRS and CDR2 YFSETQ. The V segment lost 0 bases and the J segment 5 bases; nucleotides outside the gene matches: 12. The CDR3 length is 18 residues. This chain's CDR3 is CASSLVPGGSASTGELFF. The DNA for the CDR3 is TGCGCCAGCAGCTTGGTTCCAGGGGGCTCAGCTAGTACCGGGGAGCTGTTTTTT.

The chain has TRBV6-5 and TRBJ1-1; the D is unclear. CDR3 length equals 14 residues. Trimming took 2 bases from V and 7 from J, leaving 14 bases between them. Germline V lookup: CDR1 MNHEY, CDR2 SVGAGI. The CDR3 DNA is TGTGCCAGCAGTTACGGAGGGTTTGGGAATGAAGCTTTCTTT. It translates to CASSYGGFGNEAFF.

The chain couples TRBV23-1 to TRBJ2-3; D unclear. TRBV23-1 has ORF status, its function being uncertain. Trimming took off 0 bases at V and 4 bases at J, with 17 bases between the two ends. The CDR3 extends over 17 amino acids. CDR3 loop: CASSQSPPNTNPDTQYF. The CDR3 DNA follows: TGCGCCAGCAGTCAATCGCCCCCTAACACCAACCCAGATACGCAGTATTTT.

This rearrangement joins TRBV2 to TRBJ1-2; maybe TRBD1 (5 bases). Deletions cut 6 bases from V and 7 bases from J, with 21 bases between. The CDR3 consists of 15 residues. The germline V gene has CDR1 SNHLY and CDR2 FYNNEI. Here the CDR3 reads CASSLLRGQTGGYTF. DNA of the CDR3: TGTGCCAGCAGCCTTCTAAGGGGCCAGACGGGTGGCTACACCTTC. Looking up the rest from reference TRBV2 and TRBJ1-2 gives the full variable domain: EPEVTQTPSHQVTQMGQEVILRCVPISNHLYFYWYRQILGQKVEFLVSFYNNEISEKSEIFDDQFSVERPDGSNFTLKIRSTKLEDSAMYFCASSLLRGQTGGYTFGSGTRLTVV.

CDR3 coding DNA: TGTGCCAGTAGTATTGCAGGGGACTATGGCTACACCTTC. It codes for CASSIAGDYGYTF. The genes are TRBV19 and TRBJ1-2; D may be TRBD1 (6 bases). The CDR3 runs to 13 residues. V was trimmed by 3 bases and J by 3 bases, leaving 8 bases between them. Germline CDR1 LNHDA, CDR2 SQIVND (reference sequence).

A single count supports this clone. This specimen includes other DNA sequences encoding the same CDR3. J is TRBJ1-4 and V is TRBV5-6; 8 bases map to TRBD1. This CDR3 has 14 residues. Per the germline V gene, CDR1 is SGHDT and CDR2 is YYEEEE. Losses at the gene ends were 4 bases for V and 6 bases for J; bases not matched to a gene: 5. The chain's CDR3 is CASSPGTGDEKLFF. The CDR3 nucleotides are TGTGCCAGCAGCCCCGGGACAGGCGATGAAAAACTGTTTTTT.

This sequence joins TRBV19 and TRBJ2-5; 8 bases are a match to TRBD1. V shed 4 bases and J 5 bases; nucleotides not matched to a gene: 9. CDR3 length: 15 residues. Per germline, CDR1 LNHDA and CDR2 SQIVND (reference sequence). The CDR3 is CASSTGQGRTETQYF. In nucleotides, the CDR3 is TGTGCCAGTAGTACCGGACAGGGCCGTACGGAGACCCAGTACTTC. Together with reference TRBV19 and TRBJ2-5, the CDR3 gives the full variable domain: DGGITQSPKYLFRKEGQNVTLSCEQNLNHDAMYWYRQDPGQGLRLIYYSQIVNDFQKGDIAEGYSVSREKKESFPLTVTSAQKNPTAFYLCASSTGQGRTETQYFGPGTRLLVL.

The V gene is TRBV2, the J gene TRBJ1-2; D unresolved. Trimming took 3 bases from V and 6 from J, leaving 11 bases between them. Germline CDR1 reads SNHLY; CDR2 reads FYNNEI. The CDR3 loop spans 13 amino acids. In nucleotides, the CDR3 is TGTGCCAGCAGTGAGGGGAACTTCCATGGCTACACCTTC. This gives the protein CASSEGNFHGYTF.

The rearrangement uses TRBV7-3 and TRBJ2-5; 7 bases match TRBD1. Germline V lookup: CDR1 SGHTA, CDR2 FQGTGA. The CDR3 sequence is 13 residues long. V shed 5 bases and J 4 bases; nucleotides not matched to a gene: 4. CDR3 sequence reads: CASSNRDRETQYF. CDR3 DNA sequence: TGTGCCAGCAGCAACCGGGACAGAGAGACCCAGTACTTC.